Each of the 2 T cell receptor beta chains below was sequenced from the same sample in a study of blood T cell repertoires in COVID-19. Repertoires were generated with immunoSEQ multiplex PCR, while TCRdb's copy carries only in-frame clones and drops some. The data show roughly 80,000 clones, 75% to 85% seen once. Sequenced input: peripheral blood. Every receptor here comes from a human donor in a cohort sampled during active COVID-19.

The chain recombines TRBV5-1 with TRBJ2-1, with 13 bases lining up with TRBD2. The CDR3 has 16 amino acids. The J segment lost 2 bases and the V segment lost 3 bases, leaving 2 bases of the junction unmatched. The germline V gene encodes CDR1 SGHRS and CDR2 YFSETQ. The CDR3 spells CASSYTSGGAYNEQFF. DNA for the CDR3: TGCGCCAGCAGCTACACTAGCGGGGGGGCCTACAATGAGCAGTTCTTC.

The V gene is TRBV18, the J gene TRBJ2-3, with 8 nucleotides matching TRBD1. The CDR3 is 19 amino acids. Germline CDR1 is KGHSH and CDR2 is LQKENI. V lost 3 bases to trimming and J lost 1 base; unmatched junction nucleotides: 15. The CDR3 reads CASSPPRAVQTGGTDTQYF. In nucleotides, the CDR3 is TGTGCCAGCTCACCGCCAAGGGCCGTCCAGACAGGGGGCACAGATACGCAGTATTTT.